This TCR beta chain was recovered during a study of shared clonotypes between healthy human individuals (dated by TCRdb to about 2020). Context from the whole study: The cohort included a few men and a couple of women between 18 and 49 years of age. To estimate repertoire size and how much clonotype sharing occurs between individuals, the study deeply sequenced the blood TCR repertoires of about five healthy adults. Leukapheresis yielded between about 0.85 and 9.5 billion PBMCs per donor. For each donor, CD4 naive and CD4 memory were each given three plates, CD8 naive was given two plates, and CD8 memory was given one plate. Libraries were prepared and TCR repertoires were sequenced by different laboratories using diverse techniques, in order to increase sequencing depth and limit assay-specific biases. Overall study results and their limits: Pairwise subsampling indicated that sequencing depth was expected to affect the degree of clonotype sharing among donors. Sampling was restricted to blood, and TCR repertoires in tissues likely differ from the TCR repertoires found in blood. Even with the large sequencing depth, rarefaction of the sorted-subset datasets indicated that sequencing was incomplete. Sharing across a few donors was observed for about 5% of naive CD4, under 4% of naive CD8, around 2.5% of memory CD4, and roughly 0.4% of memory CD8 clonotypes. Higher generation probabilities were observed for clonotypes shared by all four sorted-subset donors than for non-shared clonotypes. Larger estimated clonotype richness was generally found for naive subsets than for memory subsets. The small number of donors limited the genetic and exposure-history diversity represented.

Using the deep immunoSEQ assay, multiplex PCR amplified TCR CDR3 regions from genomic DNA. Extracted genomic DNA from each cell subset was distributed evenly across all wells of several immunoSEQ 96-well plates, and each plate was treated as a replicate. Each replicate PCR for sorted subsets received roughly 200 ng genomic DNA, equal to about 30,000 T cell genomes. The purified libraries were quantified using a Qubit 3.0 fluorometer, sized with a Bioanalyzer 2100, and then quantified again using the KAPA Library Quantification kit. Every immunoSEQ 96-well plate was sequenced on a separate single-read 150-cycle Illumina NextSeq 550 flow cell. On the study's bioinformatics: Because the immunoSEQ output held only junctional sequences and lacked quality scores, the filtering could not match the filtering applied to full-length reads. To assign V/J genes and CDR3, sequences were annotated using PyIR, a Python wrapper for IgBLAST v1.9, with IMGT germline references. Any read was removed if the V/J assignment was weak (E-value above 1e-6), the CDR3 was missing, or the read contained stop codons, out-of-frame junctions, or ambiguous translated residues. V3J clonotypes were defined as sequences sharing an identical inferred V gene, J gene, and CDR3 amino acid sequence. Percentage overlap between repertoires was computed as shared unique clonotypes divided by the size of the smaller repertoire. Three approaches were used to assess repertoire richness: RTK rarefaction, the Chao1 estimator, and Recon v2.1 estimates of unobserved clonotypes. OLGA was used to compute generation probabilities for all TCRbeta clonotypes that the gDNA method yielded from a few donors. TCRdb's version of the immuneACCESS table is confined to in-frame rearrangements and falls short of the full clone set. An unresolved V gene accounts for under half of the shortfall where checked; the remainder is of unknown origin. V and J calls and clone size come straight from that table; D and trimming were deduced from the DNA. Here the sample has about 2.5 million clones; 80% to 95% occur a single time. Clones ranked in the top ten supply approximately 0.41% of the sample.

The CDR3 goes from the cysteine to the phenylalanine over 15 residues. Only the CDR3 portion is preserved as DNA: 45 bases, with reading frame beginning at the first base. CDR1 SGHAT and CDR2 FQNNGV are derived from the germline V gene. The junction shows trimming of 2 bases on V and 3 bases on J, and the gene matches do not reach 6 bases of it. Regarding this clone: What antigen it recognizes has not been identified. Per-base quality was not reported, and no clone a single base away is much larger than it.

The donors were healthy, HIV-negative adults who had no recently reported acute infections or vaccinations. All donors were Caucasian adults living in Nashville, Tennessee, USA. Magnetic negative selection was used to enrich CD4+ T cells, after which naive cells were positively selected on CD45RA and the negative fraction became the memory subset. After blood collection by leukapheresis, PBMCs were isolated using Ficoll-Histopaque density gradient centrifugation and then cryopreserved in the vapor phase of liquid nitrogen. Purity and quantity of every magnetically sorted T cell population were checked by analytical flow cytometry. Each sorted fraction had its genomic DNA isolated and then quantified by UV absorbance on a Nanodrop 2000c.

This sequence uses TRBV11-2 and TRBJ2-7, with 8 middle bases fitting TRBD2. This receptor was taken from a man aged 18 to 30 in good health. Some clones in this sample may be carry-over from other donors' samples. The specimen sequenced was naive CD4+ T cells from PBMCs. The cell subset or site label, as the study defines it: CD45RA+ positively selected. The DNA sequence is as follows: TGTGCCAGCAGCTTACATGGGACTAGGAGCTACGAGCAGTACTTC. It codes for CASSLHGTRSYEQYF.